This TCR beta chain is drawn from a study of T cell changes during pregnancy in multiple sclerosis. Clones were read by immunoSEQ multiplex PCR, and TCRdb kept only the in-frame ones, dropping some. Of about 50,000 clones in the sample, approximately 94% were seen once. This clone was detected once. CDR1 and CDR2 (germline): MGHRA, YSYEKL. V was shortened by 1 base and J by 14 bases, with 15 bases between the two germline ends. The CDR3 spans 13 residues. The starting material was CD4+ T cells from peripheral blood mononuclear cells, obtained in the third trimester of pregnancy. The sequence came from a female donor with multiple sclerosis, enrolled in a pregnancy study. This rearrangement joins TRBV4-1 to TRBJ2-1; weak D call: TRBD2 (7 bases). The CDR3 sequence is CASSQAGGGGEFF. The CDR3 DNA follows: TGCGCCAGCAGCCAAGCGGGAGGAGGGGGTGAGTTCTTC.